Each of the 4 T cell receptor beta chains below was sequenced from the same sample in a study of blood T cell repertoires in COVID-19. TCRdb keeps only in-frame clones here, not all; method: immunoSEQ multiplex PCR. The table includes some 430,000 clones, 80% to 95% detected once. Sequenced input: PBMCs or T cells enriched from blood (not recorded which). Receptors were obtained from a man between 18 and 35 years old who had recovered from COVID-19.

V usage is TRBV13 and J usage is TRBJ1-1, with TRBD1 matching 8 bases. There are 16 residues in the CDR3. Germline loops: CDR1 PRHDT, CDR2 FYEKMQ (reference sequence). V lost 5 bases and J lost 0; bases outside the gene matches: 8. CDR3 nucleotide sequence: TGTGCCAGCAGCCCCTGGACAGGGAAGGTGAACACTGAAGCTTTCTTT. Translated: CASSPWTGKVNTEAFF.

This clone was observed once. The chain employs TRBV5-6 and TRBJ1-1; 10 positions match TRBD1. Germline V gives CDR1 SGHDT, CDR2 YYEEEE. The V segment lost 2 bases and the J segment 8 bases; nucleotides outside the gene matches: 3. This CDR3 is 13 amino acids long. In DNA, the CDR3 is TGTGCCAGCAGCTTTAGACAGGGGGCGGAAGCTTTCTTT. It yields the protein CASSFRQGAEAFF.

This clone was counted once. This sequence joins TRBV11-3 and TRBJ2-5; D gene unclear. V shed 1 base and J shed 2 bases, with 8 bases lying between them. The V gene's germline CDR1 is SGHNT and CDR2 YENEEA. This CDR3 is built from 14 residues. The CDR3 here is CASSLGGNQETQYF. The CDR3 coding sequence is TGTGCCAGCAGCTTAGGCGGCAATCAAGAGACCCAGTACTTC.

V and J are TRBV5-5 and TRBJ1-2; D gene ambiguous. The CDR3 runs to 9 residues. V was shortened by 1 base and J by 13 bases, with 5 bases between the two germline ends. Per germline, CDR1 SGHKS and CDR2 YYEKEE (reference sequence). CDR3 in DNA: TGTGCCAGCAGCTTGAATCTCACCTTC. As protein: CASSLNLTF.